This TCR beta chain was recovered during a study of blood T cell repertoires in COVID-19. Background on the study: COVID-19 samples collected from the United States, Italy and Spain covered acute and convalescent phases. T cells, B-cell-depleted T cells, or PBMCs provided the cDNA or gDNA that served as material.

Original analysis: Reference gene primer amplification yielded estimated nucleated cell counts. The assay was immunoSEQ multiplex PCR, and TCRdb's table has in-frame clones only and misses some. The V and J calls and clone size come from that table; D and trimming were worked out from the DNA. The table lists 100,000 or so clones, around 80% of them singletons. V lost 5 bases to trimming and J lost 4 bases; unmatched junction nucleotides: 4. CDR3 length: 14 residues. CDR1 is KGHSH, CDR2 LQKENI, per germline. The source material was peripheral blood. The chain has TRBV18 and TRBJ1-5; 8 bases match TRBD1. This clonotype was obtained from a woman older than 75 with acute or convalescent COVID-19. CDR3 in amino acids: CASSVQGGNQPQHF. CDR3 nucleotides: TGTGCCAGCTCAGTACAGGGGGGAAATCAGCCCCAGCATTTT.